This passage covers 13 T cell receptor beta chains from one sample sequenced in a study of control samples from healthy donors and cancer patients. Data came from immunoSEQ multiplex PCR; TCRdb stores just in-frame clones and leaves some out. The sample carries around 51,000 clones, 75% to 85% recorded once. Sequencing was done on a sample of blood. Receptors originate from a man in his 70s in good health.

The chain uses TRBV25-1 and TRBJ1-6; 8 nucleotides match TRBD1. Germline V CDR1 and CDR2: MGHDK, SYGVNS. J gave up 8 bases and V 3 bases, and 6 bases lay outside the gene matches. The CDR3 loop spans 15 amino acids. The CDR3 loop reads CASSDSGGIYSPLHF. The CDR3 coding sequence is TGTGCCAGCAGTGATTCAGGGGGCATCTATTCACCCCTCCACTTT.

The genes are TRBV9 and TRBJ1-4; D may be TRBD1 (6 bases). The CDR3 has 15 amino acids. The germline V gene has CDR1 SGDLS and CDR2 YYNGEE. V gave up 6 bases and J gave up 6 bases, with 18 bases separating them. CDR3 sequence reads: CASKKTLGGDEKLFF. The CDR3 DNA sequence: TGTGCCAGCAAAAAAACCCTAGGGGGGGATGAAAAACTGTTTTTT. Full variable domain (missing parts from reference TRBV9 and TRBJ1-4): DSGVTQTPKHLITATGQRVTLRCSPRSGDLSVYWYQQSLDQGLQFLIQYYNGEERAKGNILERFSAQQFPDLHSELNLSSLELGDSALYFCASKKTLGGDEKLFFGSGTQLSVL.

This chain uses TRBV5-4 with TRBJ2-5; perhaps TRBD2 as D (6 bases). Germline CDR1 SGHNT, CDR2 YYREEE (reference sequence). This CDR3 region has 14 residues. The V end was cut by 3 bases, the J end by 2 bases, with 11 bases between. The CDR3: CASSSGSRQETQYF. CDR3 nucleotides: TGTGCCAGCAGCTCCGGGAGCAGGCAAGAGACCCAGTACTTC. Together with reference TRBV5-4 and TRBJ2-5, the CDR3 gives the full variable domain: ETGVTQSPTHLIKTRGQQVTLRCSSQSGHNTVSWYQQALGQGPQFIFQYYREEENGRGNFPPRFSGLQFPNYSSELNVNALELDDSALYLCASSSGSRQETQYFGPGTRLLVL.

V and J are TRBV6-5 and TRBJ2-5; D is unresolved. With 7 bases removed from V and 4 bases from J, the gap between germline ends came to 13 bases. The germline V gene encodes CDR1 MNHEY and CDR2 SVGAGI. This CDR3 has 13 amino acids. CDR3 amino acids: CASTRIPGETQYF. The CDR3 region has the DNA TGTGCCAGCACGAGGATCCCAGGAGAGACCCAGTACTTC.

The chain carries TRBV5-1 and TRBJ2-3; no firm D call. V was clipped by 3 bases and J by 7 bases, with 9 bases between them. Germline V lookup: CDR1 SGHRS, CDR2 YFSETQ. The CDR3 has 12 residues. This CDR3 reads CASSSTANTQYF. CDR3 nucleotides: TGCGCCAGCAGCTCGACGGCCAATACGCAGTATTTT.

This chain uses TRBV5-1 with TRBJ2-3; no firm D call. Trimming removed 1 base at V and 0 bases at J, with 9 bases between. The germline V gene encodes CDR1 SGHRS and CDR2 YFSETQ. The CDR3 covers 15 residues. CDR3 sequence (DNA): TGCGCCAGCAGCTTGTACGGCCCTAGCACAGATACGCAGTATTTT. Amino acid sequence: CASSLYGPSTDTQYF.

This rearrangement joins TRBV30 to TRBJ2-5, with a tentative D call TRBD2 (6 bases). Germline CDR1 GTSNPN, CDR2 SVGIG (reference sequence). V was cut by 5 bases and J by 4 bases, with 14 bases left in between. The CDR3 runs to 13 residues. The CDR3 reads CAWARRRAETQYF. The CDR3 region has the DNA TGTGCCTGGGCCCGGAGGAGGGCAGAGACCCAGTACTTC.

The CDR3 here is CASSHMGNTIYF. In nucleotides, the CDR3 is TGTGCCAGCAGCCACATGGGGAACACCATATATTTT. The V call is TRBV11-3, the J call TRBJ1-3; D call uncertain. V shed 5 bases and J shed 7 bases, with 9 bases lying between them. CDR3 length equals 12 residues. Germline V CDR1 and CDR2: SGHNT, YENEEA.

This chain joins TRBV11-3 and TRBJ2-1; TRBD2 agrees at 13 bases. V shed 1 base and J 7 bases; nucleotides not matched to a gene: 4. CDR1 and CDR2 from the germline V gene are SGHNT and YENEEA. CDR3 size: 16 residues. The CDR3 is CASSLVGTSGMNEQFF. In DNA form, the CDR3 reads TGTGCCAGCAGCTTAGTCGGGACTAGCGGGATGAATGAGCAGTTCTTC.

This clone turned up a few times. The V and J genes are TRBV30 and TRBJ2-1, with TRBD2 matching over 10 bases. CDR1 is GTSNPN and CDR2 is SVGIG in the germline V gene (reference sequence). CDR3 length equals 15 residues. The V gene end was trimmed by 3 bases and the J gene end by 6 bases; junction bases not matched to a gene: 8. CDR3 nucleotide sequence: TGTGCCTGGAGGCAACTCCAGCGGGGGGGCAATGAGCAGTTCTTC. Translation: CAWRQLQRGGNEQFF.

The rearrangement links TRBV19 to TRBJ1-2; D call uncertain. From germline, CDR1 is LNHDA and CDR2 SQIVND (reference sequence). V dropped 0 bases and J dropped 6 bases, with 14 bases sitting between them. CDR3 size: 15 residues. The chain's CDR3 is CASSIDLWSGNGYTF. As DNA, the CDR3 is TGTGCCAGTAGTATAGATCTATGGAGTGGTAATGGCTACACCTTC.

This chain links TRBV4-2 with TRBJ2-3; D gene ambiguous. Germline CDR1 is LGHNA and CDR2 is YNFKEQ. The CDR3 has 13 residues. The V and J ends lost 0 bases and 5 bases respectively, with 6 bases between them. CDR3 region: CASSQDTGDTQYF. For the CDR3, the DNA is TGTGCCAGCAGCCAAGATACCGGAGATACGCAGTATTTT.

The V call is TRBV7-2, the J call TRBJ2-1; 12 bases fit TRBD2. Trimming cost V 5 bases and J 2 bases; bases outside gene matches: 10. Germline assignment: CDR1 SGHTA and CDR2 FQGNSA. This CDR3 spans 18 amino acids. CDR3 DNA sequence: TGTGCCAGCAGCCCCGGACTAGCGGGACTTAGGGCCTACAATGAGCAGTTCTTC. Translation: CASSPGLAGLRAYNEQFF.